Listed below are T cell receptor beta chains from one sample, sequenced in a study of cytomegalovirus exposure and HLA in healthy donors. Some clones are missing from TCRdb's copy, which holds only in-frame ones; the method was immunoSEQ multiplex PCR. The table lists around 83,000 clones, over 75% of them singletons. Sequenced input: PBMCs. The receptors were gathered from a male donor in good health and CMV-seropositive. Both conserved end residues are part of each CDR3. Fields, in order: J gene, CDR3 length, V gene, D gene, clone size, CDR3 DNA, CDR3 protein. D genes are given only for firm matches. Clone size appears in some rows only: once, few, many, or a class for an expanded clone.

J: TRBJ2-5; length: 13; V: TRBV19; D: NA; size: NA; DNA: TGTGCCAGTAGTGTGGGCCTGGGAGAGACCCAGTACTTC; CDR3: CASSVGLGETQYF
J: TRBJ2-7; length: 13; V: TRBV5-1; D: TRBD2; size: few; DNA: TGCGCCAGCAGCTTCGGGGGGGGCTACGAGCAGTACTTC; CDR3: CASSFGGGYEQYF
J: TRBJ2-7; length: 14; V: TRBV27; D: TRBD1; size: NA; DNA: TGTGCCAGCGCCTTCTCAGGGGGAGATGAGGAGCAGTACTTC; CDR3: CASAFSGGDEEQYF
J: TRBJ2-3; length: 16; V: TRBV4-2; D: TRBD2; size: few; DNA: TGTGCCAGCAGCTCAGGGACTAGCGATAAAGAATATACGCAGTATTTT; CDR3: CASSSGTSDKEYTQYF
J: TRBJ1-2; length: 16; V: TRBV10-3; D: TRBD1; size: once; DNA: TGTGCCATCAGTGAGCCGGGACAGGGGCTGAACTATGGCTACACCTTC; CDR3: CAISEPGQGLNYGYTF
J: TRBJ2-7; length: 12; V: TRBV27; D: NA; size: NA; DNA: TGTGCCAGCTCCTACAGCGGCTACGAGCAGTACTTC; CDR3: CASSYSGYEQYF
J: TRBJ1-6; length: 14; V: TRBV9; D: NA; size: NA; DNA: TGTGCCAGCAGCGTTGAAGGCGGCAATTCACCCCTCCACTTT; CDR3: CASSVEGGNSPLHF
J: TRBJ1-3; length: 18; V: TRBV28; D: TRBD1; size: NA; DNA: TGTGCCAGCACTCAATGGCTAAGGCCAGGGGGACTTGGAAACACCATATATTTT; CDR3: CASTQWLRPGGLGNTIYF
J: TRBJ1-1; length: 14; V: TRBV19; D: TRBD1; size: few; DNA: TGTGCCAGTAGTATGGGGACAGGGTGGACTGAAGCTTTCTTT; CDR3: CASSMGTGWTEAFF
J: TRBJ1-6; length: 17; V: TRBV7-9; D: NA; size: NA; DNA: TGTGCCAGCAGCCTCGGGGGGGGGAGCTCCTATAATTCACCCCTCCACTTT; CDR3: CASSLGGGSSYNSPLHF
J: TRBJ1-1; length: 13; V: TRBV6-5; D: NA; size: NA; DNA: TGTGCCAGCAGTTACTCATCGTACACTGAAGCTTTCTTT; CDR3: CASSYSSYTEAFF
J: TRBJ1-3; length: 16; V: TRBV18; D: NA; size: once; DNA: TGTGCCAGCTCACCACTTCACAGGGAGGGAGGAAACACCATATATTTT; CDR3: CASSPLHREGGNTIYF
J: TRBJ2-3; length: 14; V: TRBV30; D: TRBD2; size: NA; DNA: TGTGCCTGGAGTGTTCCGGGGGGGGTGAATACGCAGTATTTT; CDR3: CAWSVPGGVNTQYF
J: TRBJ2-5; length: 14; V: TRBV4-2; D: NA; size: NA; DNA: TGTGCCAGCAGCCAAGAACCGCTACCAGAGACCCAGTACTTC; CDR3: CASSQEPLPETQYF
J: TRBJ1-1; length: 11; V: TRBV6-1; D: NA; size: few; DNA: TGTGCCGCGTACCAGGTCACTGAAGCTTTCTTT; CDR3: CAAYQVTEAFF
J: TRBJ2-7; length: 21; V: TRBV30; D: NA; size: NA; DNA: TGTGCCTGGATGTCCTCCCCGCCTTTCGTTGGACACACGTCGGTAGGCTACGAGCAGTACTTC; CDR3: CAWMSSPPFVGHTSVGYEQYF